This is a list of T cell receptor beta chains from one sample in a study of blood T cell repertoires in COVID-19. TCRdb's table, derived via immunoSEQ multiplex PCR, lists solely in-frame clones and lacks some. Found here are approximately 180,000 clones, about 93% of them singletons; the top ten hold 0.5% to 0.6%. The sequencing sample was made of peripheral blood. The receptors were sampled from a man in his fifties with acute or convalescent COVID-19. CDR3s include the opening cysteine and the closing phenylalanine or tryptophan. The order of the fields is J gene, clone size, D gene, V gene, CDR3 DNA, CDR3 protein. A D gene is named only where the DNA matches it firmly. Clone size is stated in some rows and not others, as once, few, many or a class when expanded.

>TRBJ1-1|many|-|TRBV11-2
TGTGCCAGCAGCTTAAGTTACGAGGGGAACACTGAAGCTTTCTTT
CASSLSYEGNTEAFF
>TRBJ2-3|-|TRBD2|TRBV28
TGTGCCAGCAGCGAGCGGGGGGTAACTCGTACGCAGTATTTT
CASSERGVTRTQYF
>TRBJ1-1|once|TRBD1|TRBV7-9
TGTGCCAGCAGCTTAGCAGGGGGCCTAGTGGACACTGAAGCTTTCTTT
CASSLAGGLVDTEAFF
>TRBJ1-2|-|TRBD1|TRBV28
TGTGCCAGCAGTTTATCATCGGGACAGCTTGATAACTATGGCTACACCTTC
CASSLSSGQLDNYGYTF
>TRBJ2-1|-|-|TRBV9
TGTGCCAGCAGCGTAAGTACTTCACGGGTGTTCTTC
CASSVSTSRVFF
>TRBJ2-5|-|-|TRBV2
TGTGCCGGCGGGGAGACCCAGTACTTC
CAGGETQYF
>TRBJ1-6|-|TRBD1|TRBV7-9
TGTGCCAGCAGCTCAAACAGGGGGCGCGATTCACCCCTCCACTTT
CASSSNRGRDSPLHF
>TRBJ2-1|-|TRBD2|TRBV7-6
TGTGCCAGCAGCTCCGGGACTAGCCACAATGAGCAGTTCTTC
CASSSGTSHNEQFF
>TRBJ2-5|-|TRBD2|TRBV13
TGTGCCAGCAGCCCCCTTACTGGGAGCGGGAGTTTAGAGACCCAGTACTTC
CASSPLTGSGSLETQYF
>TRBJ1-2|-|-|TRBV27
TGTGCCAGCAGTTTCCTTACTGTGGACTATGGCTACACCTTC
CASSFLTVDYGYTF
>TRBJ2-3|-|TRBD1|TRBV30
TGTGCCTGGAGCTACAGGGGAAGCACAGATACGCAGTATTTT
CAWSYRGSTDTQYF
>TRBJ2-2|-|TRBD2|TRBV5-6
TGTGCCAGCAGCACAGGACTAGCGGGGACGAACACCGGGGAGCTGTTTTTT
CASSTGLAGTNTGELFF
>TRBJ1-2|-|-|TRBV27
TGTGCCAGCAGTTTAACCCTCTTGGGGGGGCACTATGGCTACACCTTC
CASSLTLLGGHYGYTF
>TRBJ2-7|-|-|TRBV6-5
TGTGCCAGCAGTTACTCACAGGGAACGTACTACGAGCAGTACTTC
CASSYSQGTYYEQYF
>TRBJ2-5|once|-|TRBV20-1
TGCAGTGCTAGGGCCCAAGAGACCCAGTACTTC
CSARAQETQYF